The rows below give T cell receptor beta chains drawn from one sample of a study of blood T cell repertoires in COVID-19. Only in-frame clones appear in the TCRdb table, and some are missing; sequencing was by immunoSEQ multiplex PCR. The sample records about 230,000 clones, roughly 88% being singletons. The sequencing sample was made of peripheral blood. The receptor source for this set is a man between 40 and 49 years old who had recovered from COVID-19. Each CDR3 is given with its conserved first and last residue. The order of the fields is CDR3 DNA, CDR3 protein, V gene, D gene, clone size, J gene. A D gene is named only where the DNA matches it firmly. Expanded clones are given a class, and other clones once, few, many or no size at all.

cdr3_nt: TGTGCCAGCACGTCGAAGCGGGAGAACTCCTACGAGCAGTACTTC
cdr3_aa: CASTSKRENSYEQYF
v_call: TRBV6-5
d_call: TRBD2
clone_size: once
j_call: TRBJ2-7

cdr3_nt: TGTGCCAGCAGCAGCCTGCGGGGGACCCGCCAAGAGACCCAGTACTTC
cdr3_aa: CASSSLRGTRQETQYF
v_call: TRBV11-3
d_call: TRBD2
clone_size: -
j_call: TRBJ2-5

cdr3_nt: TGCAGTGCCGAGGTCGGCGCTGAAGCTTTCTTT
cdr3_aa: CSAEVGAEAFF
v_call: TRBV20-1
d_call: -
clone_size: few
j_call: TRBJ1-1

cdr3_nt: TGTGCCAGCAGTCCTAGCGGGACCCGGACCTACGAGCAGTACTTC
cdr3_aa: CASSPSGTRTYEQYF
v_call: TRBV7-2
d_call: TRBD2
clone_size: -
j_call: TRBJ2-7

cdr3_nt: TGCGCCAGCAGCCGGGCCCCGGGACAGGCCATATACGAGCAGTACTTC
cdr3_aa: CASSRAPGQAIYEQYF
v_call: TRBV4-1
d_call: TRBD1
clone_size: -
j_call: TRBJ2-7

cdr3_nt: TGTGCCAGCAGCGAACCGACAGGGTACGGAGCGGGCACAGATACGCAGTATTTT
cdr3_aa: CASSEPTGYGAGTDTQYF
v_call: TRBV7-9
d_call: TRBD1
clone_size: -
j_call: TRBJ2-3

cdr3_nt: TGTGCCAGCAGCTCCCGACAGTTGGGGGAGACCCAGTACTTC
cdr3_aa: CASSSRQLGETQYF
v_call: TRBV5-5
d_call: -
clone_size: -
j_call: TRBJ2-5

cdr3_nt: TGTGCCAGCAGCCCGGCGGGGGCCGGTGGCTACACCTTC
cdr3_aa: CASSPAGAGGYTF
v_call: TRBV3-1/TRBV3-2
d_call: -
clone_size: few
j_call: TRBJ1-2

cdr3_nt: TGTGCCAGCAGCCGACAGGGGAGTAATTCACCCCTCCACTTT
cdr3_aa: CASSRQGSNSPLHF
v_call: TRBV6-5
d_call: TRBD1
clone_size: -
j_call: TRBJ1-6

cdr3_nt: TGTGCCAGTAGTATTTCCGCAGGCCGAATGAACACTGAAGCTTTCTTT
cdr3_aa: CASSISAGRMNTEAFF
v_call: TRBV19
d_call: -
clone_size: -
j_call: TRBJ1-1

cdr3_nt: TGTGCCAGCAGCCCATCCTACGAGCAGTACTTC
cdr3_aa: CASSPSYEQYF
v_call: TRBV27
d_call: -
clone_size: -
j_call: TRBJ2-7

cdr3_nt: TGTGCCAGCAGCCCAGGTAGTTACTATGGCTACACCTTC
cdr3_aa: CASSPGSYYGYTF
v_call: TRBV7-9
d_call: -
clone_size: -
j_call: TRBJ1-2

cdr3_nt: TGTGCCACCAGACAAGGGGACAGAACCTACGAGCAGTACTTC
cdr3_aa: CATRQGDRTYEQYF
v_call: TRBV28
d_call: TRBD1
clone_size: -
j_call: TRBJ2-7

cdr3_nt: TGTGCCAGCAGCTTAGTAGGGAGCGTAACCTACGAGCAGTACTTC
cdr3_aa: CASSLVGSVTYEQYF
v_call: TRBV7-2
d_call: -
clone_size: -
j_call: TRBJ2-7

cdr3_nt: TGCGCCAGCAGTGAGGAGAGGGCCCACGAGCAGTACTTC
cdr3_aa: CASSEERAHEQYF
v_call: TRBV10-2
d_call: -
clone_size: -
j_call: TRBJ2-7

cdr3_nt: TGTGCCAGCAGCGTAGCCCTAGACCGAGCCTATGGCTACACCTTC
cdr3_aa: CASSVALDRAYGYTF
v_call: TRBV9
d_call: -
clone_size: -
j_call: TRBJ1-2

cdr3_nt: TGTGCCAGCAGCTTAGTCGACAGTTACTATGGCTACACCTTC
cdr3_aa: CASSLVDSYYGYTF
v_call: TRBV11-2
d_call: -
clone_size: -
j_call: TRBJ1-2

cdr3_nt: TGTGCCAGCTCACCGCTGGTCAATCAGGGGGCGATTTACTTC
cdr3_aa: CASSPLVNQGAIYF
v_call: TRBV18
d_call: TRBD1
clone_size: -
j_call: TRBJ2-7

cdr3_nt: TGTGCCAGCAGCTCAGCACAGGGGGCGACTCCGTGGAACACTGAAGCTTTCTTT
cdr3_aa: CASSSAQGATPWNTEAFF
v_call: TRBV7-8
d_call: TRBD1
clone_size: -
j_call: TRBJ1-1

cdr3_nt: TGTGCCTGGAGTGTACGTGTAGGGGATTCACCCCTCCACTTT
cdr3_aa: CAWSVRVGDSPLHF
v_call: TRBV30
d_call: -
clone_size: -
j_call: TRBJ1-6

cdr3_nt: TGTGCCAGCAGCTTGAGCTTTATCACCGGGACAAGCTCCTACAATGAGCAGTTCTTC
cdr3_aa: CASSLSFITGTSSYNEQFF
v_call: TRBV5-5
d_call: -
clone_size: -
j_call: TRBJ2-1

cdr3_nt: TGCAGCTCCTTGCTAACCTACTACAATGAGCAGTTCTTC
cdr3_aa: CSSLLTYYNEQFF
v_call: TRBV29-1
d_call: -
clone_size: -
j_call: TRBJ2-1

cdr3_nt: TGTGCCAGCAGCTTAGCGTACAGGAATACTGAAGCTTTCTTT
cdr3_aa: CASSLAYRNTEAFF
v_call: TRBV13
d_call: -
clone_size: -
j_call: TRBJ1-1

cdr3_nt: TGTGCCAGCAGTTACTCGGGCCCGAACACAGATACGCAGTATTTT
cdr3_aa: CASSYSGPNTDTQYF
v_call: TRBV6-5
d_call: -
clone_size: -
j_call: TRBJ2-3

cdr3_nt: TGTGCCAGCAGCTTCGGGACAGGTCTCGGGCCCCAGCATTTT
cdr3_aa: CASSFGTGLGPQHF
v_call: TRBV5-6
d_call: TRBD1
clone_size: -
j_call: TRBJ1-5

cdr3_nt: TGCGCCAGCAGGGCCGCCCTCGGGGCTAACTATGGCTACACCTTC
cdr3_aa: CASRAALGANYGYTF
v_call: TRBV5-1
d_call: -
clone_size: -
j_call: TRBJ1-2

cdr3_nt: TGTGCCAGCAGTCGACAGGGGATAGGCTACACCTTC
cdr3_aa: CASSRQGIGYTF
v_call: TRBV12-3/TRBV12-4
d_call: TRBD1
clone_size: few
j_call: TRBJ1-2

cdr3_nt: TGTGCCAGCACCTTGGGGCAAACCACAGATACGCAGTATTTT
cdr3_aa: CASTLGQTTDTQYF
v_call: TRBV28
d_call: -
clone_size: -
j_call: TRBJ2-3

cdr3_nt: TGTGCCAGCAGCCCCCCCGGGTCTACCACAGATACGCAGTATTTT
cdr3_aa: CASSPPGSTTDTQYF
v_call: TRBV7-2
d_call: -
clone_size: -
j_call: TRBJ2-3

cdr3_nt: TGTGCCTGGAGTGACAGGGGCGACTATGGCTACACCTTC
cdr3_aa: CAWSDRGDYGYTF
v_call: TRBV30
d_call: TRBD1
clone_size: -
j_call: TRBJ1-2

cdr3_nt: TGTGCCACCAGCTTCCCAACCGGGACAGCAGACTACGAGCAGTACTTC
cdr3_aa: CATSFPTGTADYEQYF
v_call: TRBV24-1
d_call: TRBD1
clone_size: -
j_call: TRBJ2-7

cdr3_nt: TGCGCCAGCAGCTCACCTGGAGTTCAGCCCCAGCATTTT
cdr3_aa: CASSSPGVQPQHF
v_call: TRBV4-1
d_call: -
clone_size: -
j_call: TRBJ1-5

cdr3_nt: TGCGCCAGCAGTACGGGACAGAACTACGAGCAGTACTTC
cdr3_aa: CASSTGQNYEQYF
v_call: TRBV10-1
d_call: TRBD1
clone_size: -
j_call: TRBJ2-7

cdr3_nt: TGTGCCCTGTCACGTGGGCCCCCTTACAATGAGCAGTTCTTC
cdr3_aa: CALSRGPPYNEQFF
v_call: TRBV30
d_call: -
clone_size: -
j_call: TRBJ2-1

cdr3_nt: TGTGCCAGCAGTGAAGAGCGGGGGGAATCCTACAATGAGCAGTTCTTC
cdr3_aa: CASSEERGESYNEQFF
v_call: TRBV25-1
d_call: TRBD2
clone_size: -
j_call: TRBJ2-1

cdr3_nt: TGTGCCAGCAGCTTACAGGTCCCTGAGCAGTTCTTC
cdr3_aa: CASSLQVPEQFF
v_call: TRBV7-9
d_call: -
clone_size: -
j_call: TRBJ2-1

cdr3_nt: TGTGCCAGCAGTTACTCGACAGGGGGCTCGGGCACCATATATTTT
cdr3_aa: CASSYSTGGSGTIYF
v_call: TRBV6-5
d_call: TRBD1
clone_size: -
j_call: TRBJ1-3

cdr3_nt: TGTGCCAGCAGATCAGGTACCGGGGACAGACTTCTTAATGAGCAGTTCTTC
cdr3_aa: CASRSGTGDRLLNEQFF
v_call: TRBV11-2
d_call: TRBD1
clone_size: -
j_call: TRBJ2-1

cdr3_nt: TGTGCCACCGCGGACAGGGGGGATCCGGGGGAGACCCAGTACTTC
cdr3_aa: CATADRGDPGETQYF
v_call: TRBV27
d_call: TRBD1
clone_size: few
j_call: TRBJ2-5

cdr3_nt: TGTGCCAGCAGTTACTCCGGGAGTGCGGGTGGAGATACGCAGTATTTT
cdr3_aa: CASSYSGSAGGDTQYF
v_call: TRBV6-8
d_call: -
clone_size: -
j_call: TRBJ2-3

cdr3_nt: TGTGCCAGCAGGTACCGATTGGAGGGTGGCTACACCTTC
cdr3_aa: CASRYRLEGGYTF
v_call: TRBV6-6
d_call: -
clone_size: -
j_call: TRBJ1-2